This T cell receptor beta chain was captured by sequencing in a study of blood T cell repertoires in COVID-19. Study context: Acute and convalescent COVID-19 specimens originated in the United States, Italy and Spain.

Germline lookup yields CDR1 SGHDN and CDR2 FVKESK. CDR3 length: 16 residues. V shed 4 bases, J shed 2 bases, and the junction held 10 bases outside the gene matches. Produced via immunoSEQ multiplex PCR; TCRdb's table is partial and in-frame only. The repertoire holds 35,000 to 50,000 clones, around 91% seen once, with around 2.9% in the top ten. This rearrangement joins TRBV14 to TRBJ2-5; 7 nucleotides match TRBD2. The sample was peripheral blood. The TCR comes from a man aged 50 to 60 with active COVID-19. In nucleotides, the CDR3 is TGTGCCAGCAGCCCCTTGGGGGGGGACGGTCAAGAGACCCAGTACTTC. Protein: CASSPLGGDGQETQYF.